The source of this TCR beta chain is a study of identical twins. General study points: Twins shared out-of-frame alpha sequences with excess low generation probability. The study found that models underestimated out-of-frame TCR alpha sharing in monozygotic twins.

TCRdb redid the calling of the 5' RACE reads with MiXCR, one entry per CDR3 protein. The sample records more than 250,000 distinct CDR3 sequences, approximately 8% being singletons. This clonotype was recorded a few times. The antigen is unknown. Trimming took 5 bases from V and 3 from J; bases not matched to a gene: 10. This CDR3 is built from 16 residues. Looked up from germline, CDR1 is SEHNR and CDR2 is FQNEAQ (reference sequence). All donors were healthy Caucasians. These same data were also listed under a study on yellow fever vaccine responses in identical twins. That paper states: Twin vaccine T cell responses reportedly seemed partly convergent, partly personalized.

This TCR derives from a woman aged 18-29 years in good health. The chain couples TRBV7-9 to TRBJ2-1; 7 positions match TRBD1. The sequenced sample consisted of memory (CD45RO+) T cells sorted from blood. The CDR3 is CASSVSGTAYYNEQFF. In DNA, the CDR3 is TGTGCCAGCAGCGTATCCGGGACAGCGTACTACAATGAGCAGTTCTTC.